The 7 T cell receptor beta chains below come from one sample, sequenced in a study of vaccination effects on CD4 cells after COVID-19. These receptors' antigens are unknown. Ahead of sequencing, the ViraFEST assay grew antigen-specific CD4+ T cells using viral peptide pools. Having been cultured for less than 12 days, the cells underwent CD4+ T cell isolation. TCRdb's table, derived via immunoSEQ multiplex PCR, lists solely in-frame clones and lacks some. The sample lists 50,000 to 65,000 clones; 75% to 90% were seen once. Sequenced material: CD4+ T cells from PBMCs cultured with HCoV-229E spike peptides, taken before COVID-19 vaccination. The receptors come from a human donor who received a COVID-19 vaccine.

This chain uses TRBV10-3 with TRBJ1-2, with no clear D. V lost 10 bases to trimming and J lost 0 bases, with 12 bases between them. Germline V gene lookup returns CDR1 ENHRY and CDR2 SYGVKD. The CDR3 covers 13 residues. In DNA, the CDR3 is TGTGCCACCTGGACGCAAACTAACTATGGCTACACCTTC. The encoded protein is CATWTQTNYGYTF.

CDR3 sequence: CASSWSVWGNQPQHF. CDR3 bases: TGTGCCAGCAGTTGGTCCGTTTGGGGCAATCAGCCCCAGCATTTT. The genes are TRBV28 and TRBJ1-5; D unclear. V lost 4 bases and J 2 bases, leaving 12 bases between the germline ends. Germline CDR1 reads MDHEN; CDR2 reads SYDVKM. The CDR3 length is 15 residues.

CDR3 sequence reads: CASRDRDVHGYTF. CDR3 DNA: TGTGCCAGCAGGGACAGGGATGTTCATGGCTACACCTTC. V gene TRBV6-5 combines with J gene TRBJ1-2, with 8 positions matching TRBD1. Germline V lookup: CDR1 MNHEY, CDR2 SVGAGI. The CDR3 extends over 13 amino acids. V shed 6 bases and J 6 bases; nucleotides not matched to a gene: 6.

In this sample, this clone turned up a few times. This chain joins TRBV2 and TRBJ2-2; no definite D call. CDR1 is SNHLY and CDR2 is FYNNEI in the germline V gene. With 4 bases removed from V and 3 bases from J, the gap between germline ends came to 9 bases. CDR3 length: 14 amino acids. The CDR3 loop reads CASSVTSDTGELFF. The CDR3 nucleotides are TGTGCCAGCAGTGTAACGTCGGACACCGGGGAGCTGTTTTTT.

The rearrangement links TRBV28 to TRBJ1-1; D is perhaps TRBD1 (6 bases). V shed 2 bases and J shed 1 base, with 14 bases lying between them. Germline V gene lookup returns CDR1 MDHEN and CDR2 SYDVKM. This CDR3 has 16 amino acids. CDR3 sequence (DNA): TGTGCCAGCAGTTTAGTAGGGGGGGTGGCGAACACTGAAGCTTTCTTT. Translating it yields CASSLVGGVANTEAFF.

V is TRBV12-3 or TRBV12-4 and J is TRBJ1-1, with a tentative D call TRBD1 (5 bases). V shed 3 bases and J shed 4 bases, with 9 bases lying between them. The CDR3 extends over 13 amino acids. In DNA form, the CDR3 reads TGTGCCAGCAGTTTGTCCGGGGGCACTGAAGCTTTCTTT. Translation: CASSLSGGTEAFF.

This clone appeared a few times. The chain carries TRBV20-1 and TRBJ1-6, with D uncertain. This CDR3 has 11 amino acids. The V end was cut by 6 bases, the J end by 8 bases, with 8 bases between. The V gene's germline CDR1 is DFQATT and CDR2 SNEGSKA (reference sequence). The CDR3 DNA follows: TGCAGTGCCGTGTTAGATTCACCCCTCCACTTT. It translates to CSAVLDSPLHF.